The sequence of this T cell receptor beta chain was determined in a study of blood T cell repertoires in COVID-19. Overall study: The origin of the acute and convalescent COVID-19 samples was the United States, Italy and Spain. PBMCs, B-cell-depleted T cells, or T cells provided the cDNA or gDNA that made up the material.

Authors' data handling: Amplification from reference gene primers served as the basis for estimated nucleated cell counts. Produced via immunoSEQ multiplex PCR; TCRdb's table is partial and in-frame only. V and J calls and clone size are copied from that table; D and trimming were computed from the DNA. The repertoire holds tens of thousands of clones, with 85% to 90% as singletons. Trimming took off 4 bases at V and 6 bases at J, with 16 bases between the two ends. CDR3 size: 15 residues. Germline V gene data show CDR1 as KGHDR and CDR2 as SFDVKD. The receptor was derived from a human donor in a cohort sampled during active COVID-19. The donor label of this sample is uncertain. The rearrangement joins TRBV24-1 to TRBJ2-3; D might be TRBD1 (6 bases). The sample comprised peripheral blood. In nucleotides, the CDR3 is TGTGCCACCAGTGACCCCGTGGGGGCAGGGGATACGCAGTATTTT. Translating it yields CATSDPVGAGDTQYF.